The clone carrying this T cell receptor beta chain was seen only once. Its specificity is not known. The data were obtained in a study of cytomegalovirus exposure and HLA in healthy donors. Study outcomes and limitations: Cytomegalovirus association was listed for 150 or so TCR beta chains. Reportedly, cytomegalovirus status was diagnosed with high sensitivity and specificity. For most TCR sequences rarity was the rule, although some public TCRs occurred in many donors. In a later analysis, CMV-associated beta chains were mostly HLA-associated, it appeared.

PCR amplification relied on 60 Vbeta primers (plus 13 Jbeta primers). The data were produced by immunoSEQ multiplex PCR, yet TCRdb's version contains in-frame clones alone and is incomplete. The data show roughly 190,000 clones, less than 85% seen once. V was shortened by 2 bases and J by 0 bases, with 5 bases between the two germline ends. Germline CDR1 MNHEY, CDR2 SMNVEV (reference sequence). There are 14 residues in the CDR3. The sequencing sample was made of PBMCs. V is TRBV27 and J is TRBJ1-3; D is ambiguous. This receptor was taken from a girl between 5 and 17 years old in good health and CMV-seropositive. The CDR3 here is CASSLSHSGNTIYF. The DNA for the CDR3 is TGTGCCAGCAGTTTAAGCCACTCTGGAAACACCATATATTTT.